Listed below are T cell receptor beta chains from one sample, sequenced in a study of identical twins. TCRdb re-derived calls from the 5' RACE reads in MiXCR, one entry per CDR3 protein. The sample has about 530,000 distinct CDR3 sequences, 20% to 25% seen once. Separately, the same data were catalogued under a study of yellow fever vaccine responses in identical twins.

Sequencing input: CD4+ T cells sorted from blood. The receptor source for this set is a woman younger than 30 in good health. Each CDR3 is given with its conserved first and last residue.

TRBJ2-7 TRBV20-1 CSAHVGGGTQAYEQYF
TRBJ2-1 TRBV7-3 CASSLDRQGYEQFF
TRBJ1-5 TRBV12-3/TRBV12-4 CASSLRGPLEGDQPQHF
TRBJ2-7 TRBV6-1 CASTPSGTSGSEQYF
TRBJ2-5 TRBV5-1 CARRDRYF
TRBJ2-1 TRBV18 CASSPMGTSPYNEQFF
TRBJ1-6 TRBV7-9 CASSSDRVVSPLHF
TRBJ1-1 TRBV5-1 CASSFLGQWTEAFF
TRBJ2-3 TRBV6-1 CASRADGPSTDTQYF
TRBJ2-4 TRBV29-1 CSVEGGVGRNIQYF
TRBJ1-4 TRBV19 CASRTGTHSGKLFF
TRBJ2-1 TRBV18 CASSSRLADSYNEQFF
TRBJ2-5 TRBV27 CASSRRQATQETQYF
TRBJ2-7 TRBV12-3/TRBV12-4 CASSLMLEQYF
TRBJ2-7 TRBV20-1 CSARAFWGSYEQYF
TRBJ2-4 TRBV14 CASSQAWDRGNIQYF
TRBJ2-1 TRBV24-1 CATSDFTYSHNEQFF
TRBJ2-4 TRBV27 CASSRQVSQSKNIQYF
TRBJ2-1 TRBV6-2/TRBV6-3 CASNDPGPVLNEQFF
TRBJ2-2 TRBV12-3/TRBV12-4 CASSGPAGGWNTGELFF
TRBJ2-3 TRBV10-2 CASRAPGLAGLDTQYF
TRBJ2-3 TRBV2 CASSWEVTADTQYF
TRBJ1-1 TRBV2 CASRVGEVNTEAFF
TRBJ2-1 TRBV5-6 CASSLLEYEQFF
TRBJ2-1 TRBV5-1 CASSLANSGQELFF
TRBJ2-1 TRBV20-1 CSARASGTTLNEQFF
TRBJ2-3 TRBV10-1 CASSELASGNADTQYF
TRBJ2-1 TRBV10-2 CASSARGGNEQFF
TRBJ2-5 TRBV2 CASSTTGGLETQYF
TRBJ1-2 TRBV6-1 CASSGVGGSLFYGYTF
TRBJ2-3 TRBV28 CASSLGPGVDTQYF